Below, 8 T cell receptor beta chains from the same sample are listed, as sequenced in a study of beta chain bispecific antibodies for T cell cancers (dated by TCRdb to 2020 to 2022). The paper as a whole reports these results and caveats: Every sequenced sample was a mix of normal T cells and leukemia cell line cells, and most of the targeted TRBV signal originated from the leukemia cells instead of the normal T cells.

What these receptors recognize is not known. For 2 to 4 days, T cells were expanded from blood mononuclear cells using either the anti-CD3 antibody OKT3 or CD3/CD28 Dynabeads. The library was prepared using 5' RACE. The public reads were run again by TCRdb, first through fastp at Q25 and then through MiXCR, and only productive beta chains were kept. All rows with the same CDR3 protein become a single entry with the most common DNA and genes. The sample table holds 20,000 to 25,000 distinct CDR3 sequences, of which approximately 2.4% were seen once. 30% to 35% of the sample is in the top ten clones. The specimen sequenced was healthy donor T cells cultured with leukemia cells. These receptors all stem from a human donor in good health. Some clones in this sample may be carry-over from other donors' samples.

On this clonotype: The conserved closing phenylalanine or tryptophan is absent in this CDR3, likely reflecting a read error. No DNA is shown, since the ends of the CDR3 on it are uncertain; the CDR3 is the one TCRdb lists. The chain uses TRBV10-2 and TRBJ2-7. From germline, CDR1 is WSHSY and CDR2 SAAADI. The CDR3 is 10 amino acids long, termini counted. CDR3 region: CASREGEQDG.

This clonotype was found many times. The CDR3 reads CASSPRQGSANYGYTF. CDR3 nucleotide sequence: TGTGCCAGCAGCCCCCGACAGGGTTCAGCTAACTATGGCTACACCTTC. J is TRBJ1-2 and V is TRBV21-1; the D call in the table, TRBD1, was not verified against the DNA. TRBV21-1 is labeled a pseudogene. The CDR3 is 16 residues long.

In this sample, this clonotype turned up many times. The chain carries TRBV5-1 and TRBJ2-1; D gene ambiguous. V gave up 4 bases and J gave up 2 bases, with 16 bases separating them. The length of the CDR3 is 16 residues. From germline, CDR1 is SGHRS and CDR2 YFSETQ. The CDR3 DNA sequence: TGCGCCAGCAGCCCCCCGGACCAGACCACCTACAATGAGCAGTTCTTC. Translated, it gives CASSPPDQTTYNEQFF.

In this sample, this clonotype turned up many times. V usage is TRBV5-1 and J usage is TRBJ2-3; tentatively, D is TRBD2 (6 bases). The CDR3 has 18 residues. Germline CDR1 SGHRS, CDR2 YFSETQ. Trimming removed 0 bases from V and 1 base from J, with 18 bases in between. The chain's CDR3 is CASSLDPGWGEGTDTQYF. The DNA for the CDR3 is TGCGCCAGCAGCTTGGATCCTGGGTGGGGGGAAGGCACAGATACGCAGTATTTT.

This clonotype appeared many times. The gene calls are TRBV10-3 and TRBJ2-1; D is undetermined. This CDR3 comprises 13 residues. The germline V and J ends were trimmed by 6 bases and 2 bases, with 8 bases remaining between them. Germline V lookup: CDR1 ENHRY, CDR2 SYGVKD. CDR3 amino acids: CAISSIAYNEQFF. The DNA for the CDR3 is TGTGCCATCAGCAGCATCGCCTACAATGAGCAGTTCTTC.

This chain joins TRBV19 and TRBJ1-1; D remains ambiguous. CDR1 is LNHDA, CDR2 SQIVND, per germline (reference sequence). Trimming stripped 3 bases from V and 1 base from J, with 12 bases between. The CDR3 contains 15 residues. CDR3 coding DNA: TGTGCCAGTAGTATCTGGGATGGAGCGAACACTGAAGCTTTCTTT. This translates into CASSIWDGANTEAFF.

This clonotype was picked up many times. The V gene is TRBV6-1, the J gene TRBJ2-7; D is perhaps TRBD2 (7 bases). Germline CDR1 is MNHNS and CDR2 is SASEGT. The CDR3 has 14 amino acids. The V end lost 6 bases, the J end lost 2 bases, and 14 bases lay between the germline ends. CDR3 amino acids: CASRGGGGAYEQYF. CDR3 nucleotide sequence: TGTGCCAGCAGAGGAGGAGGGGGGGCCTACGAGCAGTACTTC.

This clonotype was seen many times. V is TRBV9 and J is TRBJ2-2; 9 bases are shared with TRBD1. Germline lookup yields CDR1 SGDLS and CDR2 YYNGEE. This CDR3 region has 15 residues. The J segment lost 5 bases and the V segment lost 3 bases, leaving 5 bases of the junction unmatched. CDR3 amino acids: CASSDRDRVTGELFF. The CDR3 DNA sequence: TGTGCCAGCAGCGACCGGGACAGGGTAACCGGGGAGCTGTTTTTT.